Sequencing of this T cell receptor beta chain was carried out in a study of CD8 T cells in ankylosing spondylitis (dated by TCRdb to 2015 to 2018). Describing the broader study: The study set out to find disease-linked TCR variants by profiling T cell receptor beta repertoires in ankylosing spondylitis patients and healthy donors. Peripheral blood samples were taken, and synovial fluid was additionally collected from ankylosing spondylitis patients. The full study cohort was made up of 20 to 25 ankylosing spondylitis patients and approximately 100 healthy donors.

The data were produced on an Illumina HiSeq 2500. Quantitative 5'-RACE with molecular barcodes was the method used to prepare the TCR beta libraries. The study's own analysis went as follows. To identify disease-linked TCR variants, a new computational method was used, one built on a probabilistic model of VDJ rearrangement. The raw public data were reprocessed by TCRdb itself: fastp quality trimming at Q25, MiXCR clonotype calling, in-frame beta chains only. Records with the same CDR3 protein are collapsed into one entry carrying the most frequent genes and DNA. Here the V and J calls rest on TCRdb's processing, not on the authors' analysis. The sample data list 500,000 to 650,000 distinct CDR3 sequences, and over 4% of these were observed just once. The ten most abundant clones make up roughly 3.5% of the sample. Overall study results and their limits: Some motif variants were previously reported in synovial fluid and blood of reactive arthritis patients, suggesting common disease-initiation mechanisms. In peripheral blood, the disease-linked clones were found at relatively low frequencies and had a CD8+ phenotype. A TCR beta motif of several highly homologous amino acid variants appeared characteristic of blood from ankylosing spondylitis patients. Significant enrichment of the disease-linked clones was reported in matched synovial fluid samples from ankylosing spondylitis patients.

This clonotype was observed many times. Its antigen target is currently unknown. No clone much larger than this one lies a single base away; base qualities are absent. Reading from cysteine to phenylalanine, the CDR3 counts 15 amino acids. The sequence is cut down to CDR3 DNA, 45 bases in frame from base 1. Deletion took 2 bases off V and 2 bases off J, with a span of 11 bases between the germline ends. The germline V gene supplies CDR1 SGHAT and CDR2 FQNNGV. The sequence derives from a male donor with ankylosing spondylitis. Sequences were obtained from blood, either unsorted or a sorted T cell fraction (not recorded which). The chain couples TRBV11-2 to TRBJ2-3; the D gene identity is not certain. This receptor carries the CDR3 CASSLTGLYTDTQYF. The bases are TGTGCCAGCAGCTTAACTGGGTTGTACACAGATACGCAGTATTTT. Reference TRBV11-2 and TRBJ2-3 proteins supply the regions before and after the CDR3; the full variable domain is: EAGVAQSPRYKIIEKRQSVAFWCNPISGHATLYWYQQILGQGPKLLIQFQNNGVVDDSQLPKDRFSAERLKGVDSTLKIQPAKLEDSAVYLCASSLTGLYTDTQYFGPGTRLTVL.